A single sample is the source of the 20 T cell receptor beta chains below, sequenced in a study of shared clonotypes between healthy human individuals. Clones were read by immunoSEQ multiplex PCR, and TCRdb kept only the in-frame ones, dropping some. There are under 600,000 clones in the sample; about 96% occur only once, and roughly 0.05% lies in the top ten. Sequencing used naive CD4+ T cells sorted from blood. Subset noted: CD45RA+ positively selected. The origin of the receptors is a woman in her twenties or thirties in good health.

The CDR3 loop is CASSYLRPLTTEAFF. The CDR3 bases are TGTGCCAGCAGCTACCTACGGCCGCTTACCACTGAAGCTTTCTTT. The chain links TRBV5-8 to TRBJ1-1; D ambiguous. The CDR3 is made up of 15 amino acids. Germline V gives CDR1 SGHTS, CDR2 YDEGEE. V was pared by 3 bases and J by 4 bases, with 16 bases between. Filled out from reference TRBV5-8 and TRBJ1-1, the complete variable domain reads EAGVTQSPTHLIKTRGQQATLRCSPISGHTSVYWYQQALGLGLQFLLWYDEGEERNRGNFPPRFSGRQFPNYSSELNVNALELEDSALYLCASSYLRPLTTEAFFGQGTRLTVV.

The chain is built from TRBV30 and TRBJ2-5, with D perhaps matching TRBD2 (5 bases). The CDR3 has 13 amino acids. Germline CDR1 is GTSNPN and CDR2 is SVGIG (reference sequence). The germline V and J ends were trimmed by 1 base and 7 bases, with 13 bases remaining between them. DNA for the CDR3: TGTGCCTGGAGTGAAAGGGTTCGGGGGACCCAGTACTTC. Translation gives CAWSERVRGTQYF.

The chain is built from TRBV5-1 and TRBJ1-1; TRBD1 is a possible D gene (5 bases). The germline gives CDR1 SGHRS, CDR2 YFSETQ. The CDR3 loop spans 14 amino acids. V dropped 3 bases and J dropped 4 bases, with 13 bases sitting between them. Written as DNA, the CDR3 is TGCGCCAGCAGCTCGGGGCGATCGGGCACTGAAGCTTTCTTT. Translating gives CASSSGRSGTEAFF.

The CDR3 spells CASSMDRRFHEQYF. The DNA of the CDR3 is TGTGCCAGCAGCATGGACAGGAGGTTCCACGAGCAGTACTTC. The chain joins TRBV6-5 to TRBJ2-7; TRBD1 agrees at 7 bases. This CDR3 spans 14 amino acids. CDR1 and CDR2 from the germline V gene are MNHEY and SVGAGI. Trimming cost V 6 bases and J 5 bases; bases outside gene matches: 10.

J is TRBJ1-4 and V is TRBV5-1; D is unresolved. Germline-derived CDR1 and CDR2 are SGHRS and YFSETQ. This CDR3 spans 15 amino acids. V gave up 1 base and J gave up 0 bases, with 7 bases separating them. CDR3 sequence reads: CASSLRPATNEKLFF. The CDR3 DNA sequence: TGCGCCAGCAGCTTGCGGCCAGCAACTAATGAAAAACTGTTTTTT.

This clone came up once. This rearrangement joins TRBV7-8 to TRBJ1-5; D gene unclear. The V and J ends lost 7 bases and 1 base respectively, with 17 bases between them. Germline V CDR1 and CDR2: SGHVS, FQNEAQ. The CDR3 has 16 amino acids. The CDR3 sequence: CASTISGLRSNQPQHF. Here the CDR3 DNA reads TGTGCCAGCACCATTAGTGGGCTAAGGAGCAATCAGCCCCAGCATTTT.

The CDR3 DNA is TGTGCCAGCAGTTTTACGCAACGGAGCTATGGCTACACCTTC. It is translated as CASSFTQRSYGYTF. The chain uses TRBV28 and TRBJ1-2; no definite D call. The CDR3 spans 14 residues. The V and J ends lost 3 bases and 4 bases respectively, with 12 bases between them. Germline assignment: CDR1 MDHEN and CDR2 SYDVKM.

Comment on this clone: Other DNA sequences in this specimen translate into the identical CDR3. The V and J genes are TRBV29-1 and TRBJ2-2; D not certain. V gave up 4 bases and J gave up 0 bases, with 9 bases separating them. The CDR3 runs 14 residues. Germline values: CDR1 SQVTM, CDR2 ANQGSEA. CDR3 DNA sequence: TGCAGCGTTGGCGGCAGGACGAACACCGGGGAGCTGTTTTTT. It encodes CSVGGRTNTGELFF.

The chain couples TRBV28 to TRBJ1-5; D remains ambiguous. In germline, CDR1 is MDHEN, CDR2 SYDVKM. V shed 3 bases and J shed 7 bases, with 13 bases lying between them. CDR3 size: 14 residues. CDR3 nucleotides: TGTGCCAGCAGTTTCTATAAGGATGAGCAGCCCCAGCATTTT. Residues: CASSFYKDEQPQHF.

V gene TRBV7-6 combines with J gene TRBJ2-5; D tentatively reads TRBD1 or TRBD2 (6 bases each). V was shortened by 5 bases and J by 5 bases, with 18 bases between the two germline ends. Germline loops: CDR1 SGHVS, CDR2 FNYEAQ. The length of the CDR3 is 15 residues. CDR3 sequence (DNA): TGTGCCAGCAGCGCCTTAACGGGGGCGTGGGAGACCCAGTACTTC. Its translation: CASSALTGAWETQYF. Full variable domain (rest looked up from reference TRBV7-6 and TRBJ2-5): GAGVSQSPRYKVTKRGQDVALRCDPISGHVSLYWYRQALGQGPEFLTYFNYEAQQDKSGLPNDRFSAERPEGSISTLTIQRTEQRDSAMYRCASSALTGAWETQYFGPGTRLLVL.

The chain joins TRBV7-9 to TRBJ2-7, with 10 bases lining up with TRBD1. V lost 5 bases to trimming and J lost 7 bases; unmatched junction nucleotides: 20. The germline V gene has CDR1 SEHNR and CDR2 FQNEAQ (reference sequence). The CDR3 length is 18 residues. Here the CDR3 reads CASSITGTGVLFPPEQYF. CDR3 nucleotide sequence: TGTGCCAGCAGCATAACCGGGACAGGGGTACTATTTCCTCCGGAGCAGTACTTC.

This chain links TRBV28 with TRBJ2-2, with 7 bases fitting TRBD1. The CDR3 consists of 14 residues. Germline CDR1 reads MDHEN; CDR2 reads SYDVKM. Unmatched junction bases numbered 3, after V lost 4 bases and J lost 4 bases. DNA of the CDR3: TGTGCCAGCAGTTCGGGACAGCCCACCGGGGAGCTGTTTTTT. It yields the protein CASSSGQPTGELFF.

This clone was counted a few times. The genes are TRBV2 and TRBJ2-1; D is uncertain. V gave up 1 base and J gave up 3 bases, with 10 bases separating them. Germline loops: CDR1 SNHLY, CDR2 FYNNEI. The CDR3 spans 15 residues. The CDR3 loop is CASSEVLGNYNEQFF. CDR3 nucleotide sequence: TGTGCCAGCAGTGAAGTCTTGGGGAACTACAATGAGCAGTTCTTC.

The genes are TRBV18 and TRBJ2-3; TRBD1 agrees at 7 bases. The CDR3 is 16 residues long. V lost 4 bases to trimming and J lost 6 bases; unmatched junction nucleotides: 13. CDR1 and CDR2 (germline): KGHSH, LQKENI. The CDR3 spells CASSLTGTATLDTQYF. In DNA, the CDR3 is TGTGCCAGCTCACTAACCGGGACAGCGACCTTGGATACGCAGTATTTT.

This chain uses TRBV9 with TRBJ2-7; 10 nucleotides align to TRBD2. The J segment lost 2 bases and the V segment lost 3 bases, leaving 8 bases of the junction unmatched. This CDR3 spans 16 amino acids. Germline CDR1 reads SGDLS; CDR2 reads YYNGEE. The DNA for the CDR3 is TGTGCCAGCAGCGCTACCCTAGCGGGAGCCCCCTACGAGCAGTACTTC. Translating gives CASSATLAGAPYEQYF.

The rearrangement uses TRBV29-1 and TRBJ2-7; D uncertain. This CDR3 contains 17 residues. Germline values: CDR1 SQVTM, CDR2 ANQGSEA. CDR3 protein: CPGPAHTFRPRTYEQYF. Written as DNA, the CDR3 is TGCCCCGGGCCGGCGCACACCTTCAGACCACGAACCTACGAGCAGTACTTC.

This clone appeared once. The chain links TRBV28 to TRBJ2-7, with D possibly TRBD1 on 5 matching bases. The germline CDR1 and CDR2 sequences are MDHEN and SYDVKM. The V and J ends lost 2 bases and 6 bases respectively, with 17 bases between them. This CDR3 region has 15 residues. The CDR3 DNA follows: TGTGCCAGCAGTTTAACAGGCCAAGGGGTTGTCGAGCAGTACTTC. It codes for CASSLTGQGVVEQYF.

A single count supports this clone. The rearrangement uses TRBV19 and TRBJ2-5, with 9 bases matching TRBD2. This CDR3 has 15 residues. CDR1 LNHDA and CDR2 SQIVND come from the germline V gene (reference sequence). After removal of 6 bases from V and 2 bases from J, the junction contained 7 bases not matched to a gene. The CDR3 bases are TGTGCCAGTAGCCTAGAGGGACTAGCACAAGAGACCCAGTACTTC. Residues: CASSLEGLAQETQYF.

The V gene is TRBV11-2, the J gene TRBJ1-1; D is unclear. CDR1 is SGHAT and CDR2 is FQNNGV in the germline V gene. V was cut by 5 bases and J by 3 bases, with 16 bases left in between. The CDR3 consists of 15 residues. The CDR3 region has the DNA TGTGCCAGCAGCCCAAACCGTATAACGTACACTGAAGCTTTCTTT. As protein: CASSPNRITYTEAFF.

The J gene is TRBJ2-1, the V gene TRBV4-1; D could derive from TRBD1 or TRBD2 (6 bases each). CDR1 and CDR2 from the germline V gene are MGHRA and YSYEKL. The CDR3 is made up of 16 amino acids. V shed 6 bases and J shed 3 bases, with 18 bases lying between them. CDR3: CASRGTGTFDYNEQFF. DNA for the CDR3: TGCGCCAGCAGGGGTACAGGGACTTTCGACTACAATGAGCAGTTCTTC.